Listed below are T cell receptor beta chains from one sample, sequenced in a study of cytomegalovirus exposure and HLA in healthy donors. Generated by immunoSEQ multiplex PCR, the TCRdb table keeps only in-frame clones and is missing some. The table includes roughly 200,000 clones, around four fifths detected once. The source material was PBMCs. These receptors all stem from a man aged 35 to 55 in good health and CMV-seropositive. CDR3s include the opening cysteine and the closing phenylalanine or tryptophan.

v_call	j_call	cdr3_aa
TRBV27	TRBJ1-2	CASSLFYGDYGYTF
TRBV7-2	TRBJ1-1	CASSPQFLNTEAFF
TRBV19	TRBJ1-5	CASRATGAHQPQHF
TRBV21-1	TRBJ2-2	CASSKGLAYNTGELFF
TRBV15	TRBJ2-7	CATSRDLGAFEQYF
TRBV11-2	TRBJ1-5	CASSLGGRGANQPQHF
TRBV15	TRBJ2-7	CATSRRVQSSYEQYF
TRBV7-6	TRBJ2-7	CASSLALADTYEQYF
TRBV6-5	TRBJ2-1	CASRMTSGSVAEQFF
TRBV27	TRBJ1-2	CASSFNRNYGYTF
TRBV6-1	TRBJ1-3	CASTKGQGTGNTIYF
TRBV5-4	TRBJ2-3	CASSGRLTPVGDTQYF
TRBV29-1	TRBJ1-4	CSVLYEKLFF
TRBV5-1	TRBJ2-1	CASSLRPGGLDNEQFF
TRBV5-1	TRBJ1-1	CASSLAWGDTEAFF
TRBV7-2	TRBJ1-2	CASSLFHRTPNYGYTF
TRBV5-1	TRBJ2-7	CASSYRGPYEQYF
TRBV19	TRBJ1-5	CASSSGQGKQPQHF
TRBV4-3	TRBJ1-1	CASSQPAVGRTEAFF
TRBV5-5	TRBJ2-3	CASRTSGSTDTQYF
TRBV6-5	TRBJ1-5	CASSNRGGAGQPQHF
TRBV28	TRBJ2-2	CASSPNGGTGELFF
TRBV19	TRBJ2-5	CASSILAFSGSETQYF
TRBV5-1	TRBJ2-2	CASSTGTSGYTGELFF
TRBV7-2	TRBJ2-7	CASSPLLISYEQYF
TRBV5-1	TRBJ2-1	CASSFRTSVNEQFF
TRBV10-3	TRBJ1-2	CAISRDRLYTF
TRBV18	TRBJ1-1	CASSPPSRPDEAFF
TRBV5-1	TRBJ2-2	CASSLEQISGELFF
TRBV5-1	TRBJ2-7	CASSLAGGGRGDEQYF
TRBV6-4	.	CASSPLPGQGSDEQYF
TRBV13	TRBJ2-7	CASSILGTEGSYEQYF
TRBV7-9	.	CASSASGKPGLYEQYF
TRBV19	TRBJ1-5	CASSDTAGGNQPQHF
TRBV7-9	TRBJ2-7	CSSSQSYEQYF
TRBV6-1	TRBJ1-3	CVSRRNSGNTIYF
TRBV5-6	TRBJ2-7	CASSLRESDEQYF
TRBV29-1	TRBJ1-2	CSVEGQLYGYTF
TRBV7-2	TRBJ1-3	CASSLGTGQGNTIYF
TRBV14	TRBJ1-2	CASSQEAQGIIYGYTF
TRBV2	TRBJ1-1	CASKPPPGTRVNTEAFF
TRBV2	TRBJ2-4	CASRLSGGKNSQYF
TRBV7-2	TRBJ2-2	CASSENRVLTGELFF